This T cell receptor beta chain was profiled in a study of blood T cell repertoires in COVID-19 (TCRdb year 2020). A note on the overall study: The collaborator samples originated in the United States, Italy and Spain and spanned the acute and convalescent phases of COVID-19. Sample metadata almost always included a de-identified subject ID, COVID-19 status, age in years and sex. The dataset comprised deeply sampled blood TCRbeta repertoires from subjects exposed to, actively infected with, or recovered from COVID-19. Samples came from the ongoing ImmuneRACE study (first 160 participants) plus 1,254 subjects from 6 global collaborators. The prospective study material was composed of cDNA or gDNA derived from T cells, B-cell-depleted T cells, or PBMCs. The repertoires were released in a freely available public database meant as a resource for research on the immune response to SARS-CoV-2. Where available, HLA class I and class II types were obtained from metadata supplied by the sample provider rather than from assay-based typing. Points the paper makes about the study in general: The amount of clinical and demographic metadata varied by source and participant and was provided uncurated.

Regarding this clone: What this receptor recognizes is not known. Per-base qualities were not stored, and no clone one base away is much larger.

Via the germline V gene, CDR1 is MNHEY and CDR2 SVGAGI. Counted from cysteine to phenylalanine, this CDR3 has 14 amino acids. Just CDR3 DNA is preserved here, 42 bases in frame from base 1. At the junction V is shortened by 5 bases and J by 7 bases; bases outside the gene matches: 3. The immunoSEQ Assay, a bias-controlled multiplex PCR, was used to amplify TCRbeta CDR3 regions from genomic DNA. In the paper's pipeline: The number of nucleated cells in each sample was estimated from the amplification of reference gene primers within the assay. To quantify the absolute abundance of each unique TCRbeta CDR3 rearrangement, sequence reads were collapsed and filtered. For each sample, productive Simpson clonality was calculated as the square root of Simpson's diversity index across productive rearrangements. Entries here come from immuneACCESS through TCRdb and include only in-frame sequences with V and J called. Some clones fail to appear in such tables; in the studies checked, an unresolved V gene covers under half of the shortfall, and the cause of the remainder is unknown. The DNA was the basis for D and trimming; V, J and clone size are from that table. Counted in this sample were 200,000 to 300,000 clones; 75% to 85% of them appeared once. The top ten clonotypes cover 2% to 2.5% of the sample.

Samples from volunteer blood donors who had recovered from COVID-19 were contributed by a second Seattle source. Whole blood was collected in K2EDTA tubes by collaborating institutions according to the institutions' own protocols. Collaborator samples were shipped for TCRbeta analysis as frozen whole blood, isolated PBMCs, or DNA extracted from either sample type. The sequencing sample was made of peripheral blood. The rearrangement joined TRBV6-5 to TRBJ2-1; the junction holds 12 bases that match TRBD2. The sequence came from a man aged 40-49 years who had recovered from COVID-19. Here is the DNA: TGTGCCAGCAGTCTAGCGGGAGGGCCGAATGAGCAGTTCTTC. Translation gives CASSLAGGPNEQFF.